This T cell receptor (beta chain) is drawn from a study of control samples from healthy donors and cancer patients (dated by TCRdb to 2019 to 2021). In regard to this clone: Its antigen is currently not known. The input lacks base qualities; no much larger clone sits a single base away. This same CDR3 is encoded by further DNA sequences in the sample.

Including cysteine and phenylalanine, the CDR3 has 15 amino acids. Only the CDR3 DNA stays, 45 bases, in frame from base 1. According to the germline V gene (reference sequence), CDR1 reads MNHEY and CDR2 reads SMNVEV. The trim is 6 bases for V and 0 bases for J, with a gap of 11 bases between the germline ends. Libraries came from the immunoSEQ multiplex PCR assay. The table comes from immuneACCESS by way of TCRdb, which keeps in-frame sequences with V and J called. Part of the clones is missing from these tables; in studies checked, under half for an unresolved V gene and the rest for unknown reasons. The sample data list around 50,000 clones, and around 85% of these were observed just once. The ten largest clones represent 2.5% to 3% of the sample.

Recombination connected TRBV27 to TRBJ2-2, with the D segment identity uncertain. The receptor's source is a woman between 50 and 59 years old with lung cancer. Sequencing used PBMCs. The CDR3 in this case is CASSLLPTNTGELFF. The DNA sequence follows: TGTGCCAGCAGCCTCTTGCCGACGAACACCGGGGAGCTGTTTTTT.